Included here is one T cell receptor (beta chain) sequence, with context. Its matching antigen is unknown. Terminally differentiated effector memory CD45RA+ cells were excluded from the naive CD8 cells, which were CD45RO-negative and positively selected for CCR7. This record comes from a study of shared clonotypes between healthy human individuals. Study context: Donor ages ranged 18 to 49 years: a couple of women, a few men. General observations from the study: Richness estimates generally favored naive over memory subsets.

The data were produced by immunoSEQ multiplex PCR, yet TCRdb's version contains in-frame clones alone and is incomplete. The data contain about 2.1 million clones, 93% of them singletons. The germline CDR1 and CDR2 sequences are MNHEY and SVGAGI. The CDR3 is 12 amino acids. Deletions cut 2 bases from V and 8 bases from J, with 7 bases between. Sequenced material: naive CD8+ T cells from PBMCs. The receptor was derived from a man between 18 and 29 years old in good health. Some clones in this sample may be carry-over from other donors' samples. The chain links TRBV6-5 to TRBJ2-1, with D uncertain. CDR3 nucleotides: TGTGCCAGCAGTTACACTGGCGATGAGCAGTTCTTC. Translation gives CASSYTGDEQFF.